These T cell receptor beta chains were read from a single sample in a study of technical replicates of blood from a handful of donors. The assay was immunoSEQ multiplex PCR, and TCRdb's table has in-frame clones only and misses some. The data show fewer than 85,000 clones, 80% to 95% seen once. Sample: T cells isolated from PBMCs. The receptor source for this set is a human donor in good health. The CDR3 runs from the conserved cysteine through the conserved F or W. Each record gives: CDR3 DNA, CDR3 protein, D gene, V gene, J gene, clone size. The D gene is left open where the match is weak. The listing skips clone size in some rows; elsewhere it reads once, few, many or a size class.

cdr3_nt: TGTGCCAGCAGCTTAACCGGGACAGAAGAGACCCAGTACTTC
cdr3_aa: CASSLTGTEETQYF
d_call: TRBD1
v_call: TRBV13
j_call: TRBJ2-5
clone_size: -

cdr3_nt: TGTGCCAGCAGCGTTCCGGGAGGGCCCCCAGATACGCAGTATTTT
cdr3_aa: CASSVPGGPPDTQYF
d_call: TRBD2
v_call: TRBV9
j_call: TRBJ2-3
clone_size: -

cdr3_nt: TGTGCCAGCACCCCATGGACAGGCTCCTACGAGCAGTACTTC
cdr3_aa: CASTPWTGSYEQYF
d_call: TRBD1
v_call: TRBV6-5
j_call: TRBJ2-7
clone_size: -

cdr3_nt: TGTGCCAGCAGCTTGGACAGCCAAGAGACCCAGTACTTC
cdr3_aa: CASSLDSQETQYF
d_call: -
v_call: TRBV5-4
j_call: TRBJ2-5
clone_size: -

cdr3_nt: TGCGCCAGCAGCCGACGGATATTATTAGCAGGCACAGATACGCAGTATTTT
cdr3_aa: CASSRRILLAGTDTQYF
d_call: -
v_call: TRBV5-1
j_call: TRBJ2-3
clone_size: -

cdr3_nt: TGCGCCAGCAGCCAAGGACGGATCTGGGACTCGCCCAGAAATGAGCAGTTCTTC
cdr3_aa: CASSQGRIWDSPRNEQFF
d_call: -
v_call: TRBV4-1
j_call: TRBJ2-1
clone_size: -

cdr3_nt: TGTGCCAGCAGCGTCACCGACCAGGGGGATGGCTACACCTTC
cdr3_aa: CASSVTDQGDGYTF
d_call: TRBD1
v_call: TRBV7-3
j_call: TRBJ1-2
clone_size: -

cdr3_nt: TGCGCCAGCAGCCCGGATATGGACCAAGGGGATTACATTCAGTACTTC
cdr3_aa: CASSPDMDQGDYIQYF
d_call: -
v_call: TRBV5-1
j_call: TRBJ2-4
clone_size: few

cdr3_nt: TGTGCCAGTAGTATGAATAGGGGACTGATTAGCAATCAGCCCCAGCATTTT
cdr3_aa: CASSMNRGLISNQPQHF
d_call: -
v_call: TRBV19
j_call: TRBJ1-5
clone_size: -

cdr3_nt: TGTGCCAGCAGCTCCATTCAGGGTGTGAACACTGAAGCTTTCTTT
cdr3_aa: CASSSIQGVNTEAFF
d_call: -
v_call: TRBV7-9
j_call: TRBJ1-1
clone_size: -

cdr3_nt: TGTGCCAGCAGCTTCGGACTAGCGGGATACAATGAGCAGTTCTTC
cdr3_aa: CASSFGLAGYNEQFF
d_call: TRBD2
v_call: TRBV11-3
j_call: TRBJ2-1
clone_size: -

cdr3_nt: TGTGCCAGCAGCTTACCCGGGACTGTGGACACTGAAGCTTTCTTT
cdr3_aa: CASSLPGTVDTEAFF
d_call: -
v_call: TRBV11-1
j_call: TRBJ1-1
clone_size: -

cdr3_nt: TGTGCCAGCAGCCTTGGGGGGGGGACTCAGCCCCAGCATTTT
cdr3_aa: CASSLGGGTQPQHF
d_call: -
v_call: TRBV25-1
j_call: TRBJ1-5
clone_size: -

cdr3_nt: TGTGCCTGGAGTGTATGGGGGGGGTATGGCACCGGGGAGCTGTTTTTT
cdr3_aa: CAWSVWGGYGTGELFF
d_call: TRBD2
v_call: TRBV30
j_call: TRBJ2-2
clone_size: -

cdr3_nt: TGTGCCAGCAGCTTGGTGGGACAGGGTGGGAAAAAGCAGTACTTC
cdr3_aa: CASSLVGQGGKKQYF
d_call: TRBD1
v_call: TRBV5-4
j_call: TRBJ2-7
clone_size: -

cdr3_nt: TGCGCCAGCAGCCCCAGCCCACAGCGGGAGGGCTATGAGCAGTTCTTC
cdr3_aa: CASSPSPQREGYEQFF
d_call: TRBD2
v_call: TRBV4-3
j_call: TRBJ2-1
clone_size: -

cdr3_nt: TGTGCCAGCAGTTACACCCGGGACAGCCAAGAGACCCAGTACTTC
cdr3_aa: CASSYTRDSQETQYF
d_call: TRBD1
v_call: TRBV6-5
j_call: TRBJ2-5
clone_size: -

cdr3_nt: TGTGCCAGCAGCTTAGGGCGTCTAGTAGGGGTCAATGAGCAGTTCTTC
cdr3_aa: CASSLGRLVGVNEQFF
d_call: -
v_call: TRBV11-2
j_call: TRBJ2-1
clone_size: once

cdr3_nt: TGTGCCAGCAGCAGAAGCGGGGCATCCTACGAGCAGTACTTC
cdr3_aa: CASSRSGASYEQYF
d_call: TRBD2
v_call: TRBV7-2
j_call: TRBJ2-7
clone_size: -

cdr3_nt: TGTGCCTGGGAGCCGGGACTGGTGAACACTGAAGCTTTCTTT
cdr3_aa: CAWEPGLVNTEAFF
d_call: -
v_call: TRBV30
j_call: TRBJ1-1
clone_size: -

cdr3_nt: TGCGCCAGCAGTGTGACTAGCGGGAGAACAGATACGCAGTATTTT
cdr3_aa: CASSVTSGRTDTQYF
d_call: TRBD2
v_call: TRBV10-2
j_call: TRBJ2-3
clone_size: -

cdr3_nt: TGTGCCAGCAGCAGGGGGCAGGGCTACTCTGGAAACACCATATATTTT
cdr3_aa: CASSRGQGYSGNTIYF
d_call: TRBD1
v_call: TRBV7-6
j_call: TRBJ1-3
clone_size: -

cdr3_nt: TGTGCCACATCCGACAGGTTCAATCAGCCCCAGCATTTT
cdr3_aa: CATSDRFNQPQHF
d_call: -
v_call: TRBV19
j_call: TRBJ1-5
clone_size: -

cdr3_nt: TGTGCCTGGAGTGTACTAGCGGGATACAATGAGCAGTTCTTC
cdr3_aa: CAWSVLAGYNEQFF
d_call: TRBD2
v_call: TRBV30
j_call: TRBJ2-1
clone_size: -

cdr3_nt: TGTGCCAGCAGCGTCCGAGTCCAAGAGACCCAGTACTTC
cdr3_aa: CASSVRVQETQYF
d_call: -
v_call: TRBV13
j_call: TRBJ2-5
clone_size: -

cdr3_nt: TGTGCCAGCACCTCAGGAGCGGGAGCCACAGATACGCAGTATTTT
cdr3_aa: CASTSGAGATDTQYF
d_call: TRBD2
v_call: TRBV2
j_call: TRBJ2-3
clone_size: -

cdr3_nt: TGTGCCAGCGCCGAGTGGGGAGATCAGCCCCAGCATTTT
cdr3_aa: CASAEWGDQPQHF
d_call: -
v_call: TRBV7-3
j_call: TRBJ1-5
clone_size: -